These 8 T cell receptor beta chains were all obtained from the same sample, sequenced in a study of T cells after posttransplantation cyclophosphamide. Libraries were prepared by immunoSEQ multiplex PCR; TCRdb keeps only in-frame clonotypes and omits some of them. Among under 15,000 clones listed, about 80% were seen once. Sequencing was carried out using memory CD4+ T cells sorted from PBMCs. Every receptor here comes from a man in his forties or fifties in good health, CMV-negative, and a related stem cell transplant donor.

The rearrangement links TRBV9 to TRBJ2-2; possible D gene TRBD2, 6 bases. Germline V lookup: CDR1 SGDLS, CDR2 YYNGEE. V lost 4 bases to trimming and J lost 2 bases, with 18 bases between them. The CDR3 totals 17 residues. The CDR3: CASSFVPRLDNTGELFF. The CDR3 nucleotides read TGTGCCAGCAGCTTTGTCCCGAGACTAGATAACACCGGGGAGCTGTTTTTT.

The chain joins TRBV6-5 to TRBJ2-7; TRBD2 matches at 9 bases. CDR1 and CDR2 from the germline V gene are MNHEY and SVGAGI. This CDR3 spans 14 amino acids. V trimming: 7 bases; J trimming: 4 bases; junction bases outside the gene matches: 8. The DNA for the CDR3 is TGTGCCAGCAAACGGCTAGCGGGGATATACGAGCAGTACTTC. This gives the protein CASKRLAGIYEQYF.

This chain links TRBV29-1 with TRBJ2-3, with 7 bases fitting TRBD2. Germline CDR1 reads SQVTM; CDR2 reads ANQGSEA. This CDR3 is 14 amino acids long. Trimming removed 8 bases from V and 3 bases from J; junction bases left unmatched: 11. The CDR3 bases are TGCAGCTCGCGTTCTAGCGGAATGACAGATACGCAGTATTTT. Translation gives CSSRSSGMTDTQYF.

This chain joins TRBV27 and TRBJ2-5; TRBD2 matches 8 bases. V lost 1 base, J lost 3 bases, and 1 base stayed unmatched. This CDR3 contains 14 residues. Per germline, CDR1 MNHEY and CDR2 SMNVEV (reference sequence). CDR3 in DNA: TGTGCCAGCAGTTTATTCGGGGGGGAAGAGACCCAGTACTTC. Translating it yields CASSLFGGEETQYF.

This clone was detected a few times. The V call is TRBV28, the J call TRBJ1-5; no clear D gene. The CDR3 loop spans 12 amino acids. Deletions cut 7 bases from V and 0 bases from J, with 4 bases between. Germline V gene data show CDR1 as MDHEN and CDR2 as SYDVKM. The CDR3 coding sequence is TGTGCCAGCATGAGTAGCAATCAGCCCCAGCATTTT. Translation: CASMSSNQPQHF.

V gene TRBV20-1 combines with J gene TRBJ1-1; no definite D call. This CDR3 has 11 amino acids. CDR1 is DFQATT and CDR2 is SNEGSKA in the germline V gene (reference sequence). Trimming cost V 1 base and J 4 bases, with 4 bases left between them. The CDR3 protein is CSARALTEAFF. The CDR3 region has the DNA TGCAGTGCTAGAGCTCTCACTGAAGCTTTCTTT.

This chain uses TRBV7-3 with TRBJ2-2; D may be TRBD2 (6 bases). Germline CDR1 and CDR2: SGHTA and FQGTGA. The CDR3 consists of 14 residues. V shed 8 bases and J shed 1 base, with 11 bases lying between them. The CDR3 here is CASRGTGNTGELFF. CDR3 nucleotide sequence: TGTGCCAGCCGCGGGACGGGGAACACCGGGGAGCTGTTTTTT.

This clone came up once. This CDR3 is CASSELRVDNSPLHF. CDR3 DNA: TGCGCCAGCAGTGAACTCCGGGTTGATAATTCACCCCTCCACTTT. The chain carries TRBV10-2 and TRBJ1-6; no clear D. The CDR3 spans 15 residues. V was trimmed by 3 bases and J by 5 bases, leaving 11 bases between them. In germline, CDR1 is WSHSY, CDR2 SAAADI.